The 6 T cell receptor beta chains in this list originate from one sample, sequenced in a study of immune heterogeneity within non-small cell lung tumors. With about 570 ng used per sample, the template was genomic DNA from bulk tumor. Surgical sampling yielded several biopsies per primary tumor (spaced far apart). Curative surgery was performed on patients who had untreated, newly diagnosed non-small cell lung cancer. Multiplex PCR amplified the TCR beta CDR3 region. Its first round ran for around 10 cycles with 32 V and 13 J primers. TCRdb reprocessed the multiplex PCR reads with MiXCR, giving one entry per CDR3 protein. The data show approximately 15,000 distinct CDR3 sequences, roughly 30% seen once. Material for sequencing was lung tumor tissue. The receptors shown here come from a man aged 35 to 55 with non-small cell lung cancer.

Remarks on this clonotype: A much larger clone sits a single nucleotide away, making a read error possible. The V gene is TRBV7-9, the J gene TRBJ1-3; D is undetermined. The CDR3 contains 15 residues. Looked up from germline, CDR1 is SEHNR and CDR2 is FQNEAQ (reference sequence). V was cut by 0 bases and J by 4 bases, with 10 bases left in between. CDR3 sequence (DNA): TGTGCCAGCAGCTTAGCACATGGGTTGGGAAACACCATATATTTT. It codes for CASSLAHGLGNTIYF.

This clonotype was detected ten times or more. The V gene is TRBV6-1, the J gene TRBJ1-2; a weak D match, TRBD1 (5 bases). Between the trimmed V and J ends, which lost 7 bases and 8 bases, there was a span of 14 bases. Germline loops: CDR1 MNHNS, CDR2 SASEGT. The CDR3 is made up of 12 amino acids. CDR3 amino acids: CASTSGISGYTF. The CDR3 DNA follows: TGTGCCAGCACCTCAGGGATCAGCGGCTACACCTTC.

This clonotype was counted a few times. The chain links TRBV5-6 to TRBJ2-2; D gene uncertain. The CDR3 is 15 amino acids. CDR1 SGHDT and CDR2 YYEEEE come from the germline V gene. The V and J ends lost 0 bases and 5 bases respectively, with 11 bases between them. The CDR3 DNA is TGTGCCAGCAGCTTGGTTGGGGATGGGACCGGGGAGCTGTTTTTT. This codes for CASSLVGDGTGELFF.

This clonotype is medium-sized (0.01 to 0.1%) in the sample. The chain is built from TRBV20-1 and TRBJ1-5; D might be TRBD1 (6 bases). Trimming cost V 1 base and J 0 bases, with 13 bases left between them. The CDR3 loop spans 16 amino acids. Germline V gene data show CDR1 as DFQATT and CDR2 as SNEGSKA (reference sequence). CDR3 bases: TGCAGTGCTAGAGCAGGGGCTGGCTATAGCAATCAGCCCCAGCATTTT. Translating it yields CSARAGAGYSNQPQHF.

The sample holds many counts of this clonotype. The chain's CDR3 is CASSIGRGNMNTEAFF. Here the CDR3 DNA reads TGTGCCAGTAGTATAGGCAGGGGAAACATGAACACTGAAGCTTTCTTT. The gene calls are TRBV19 and TRBJ1-1; D possibly corresponds to TRBD1 (6 bases). The CDR3 has 16 amino acids. The V end lost 1 base, the J end lost 0 bases, and 12 bases lay between the germline ends. The germline V gene has CDR1 LNHDA and CDR2 SQIVND (reference sequence). The full variable domain, completed using reference TRBV19 and TRBJ1-1, is DGGITQSPKYLFRKEGQNVTLSCEQNLNHDAMYWYRQDPGQGLRLIYYSQIVNDFQKGDIAEGYSVSREKKESFPLTVTSAQKNPTAFYLCASSIGRGNMNTEAFFGQGTRLTVV.

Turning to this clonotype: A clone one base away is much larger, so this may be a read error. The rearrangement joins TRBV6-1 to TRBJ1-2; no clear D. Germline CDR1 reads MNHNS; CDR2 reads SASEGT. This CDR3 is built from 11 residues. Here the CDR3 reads CVSSLNYGYTF. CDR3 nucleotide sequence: TGTGTCAGCAGCCTTAACTATGGCTACACCTTC.